This TCR beta chain emerged from a study of blood T cell repertoires in COVID-19. Across the study: Whether acute or convalescent, the COVID-19 samples came from the United States, Italy and Spain.

Only one count was recorded for this clone. CDR1 is LNHDA, CDR2 SQIVND, per germline (reference sequence). Trimming shortened V by 6 bases and J by 5 bases, and 17 bases separated the two germline ends. The CDR3 is 16 residues long. Assay used: immunoSEQ multiplex PCR; TCRdb lists only in-frame clones, some missing. The data hold 200,000 to 250,000 clones, with 75% to 90% observed a single time. The chain uses TRBV19 and TRBJ1-6; possibly TRBD1 for D (5 bases). The source material was PBMCs or T cells enriched from blood (not recorded which). This receptor was taken from a woman under 40 who had been exposed to COVID-19. The CDR3 DNA reads as TGTGCCAGTAGCACGTTCCAGCGGGGCCATAATTCACCCCTCCACTTT. It yields the protein CASSTFQRGHNSPLHF.